Sequencing of this TCR beta chain was carried out in a study of blood T cell repertoires in COVID-19. Study information: Spain, Italy and the United States supplied samples that represented acute and convalescent COVID-19. T cells, B-cell-depleted T cells, or PBMCs provided the cDNA or gDNA that served as material.

The CDR3 is 16 amino acids. The V end lost 4 bases, the J end lost 1 base, and 13 bases lay between the germline ends. Germline V gene data show CDR1 as KGHSH and CDR2 as LQKENI. Source study methods: Amplification with reference gene primers provided the estimates of nucleated cell counts. Profiling relied on immunoSEQ multiplex PCR, and the TCRdb table lists in-frame clones only, not all of them. D and trimming were read from the DNA, whereas the V and J calls and clone size are those reported in that table. The repertoire consists of roughly 50,000 clones, with 90% occurring once and the leading ten covering 7.5% to 9.5%.

The source is a woman aged 40 to 50 with active COVID-19. The V gene is TRBV18, the J gene TRBJ1-4; perhaps TRBD1 as D (6 bases). The sample consisted of peripheral blood. The chain's CDR3 is CASSRGDTITNEKLFF. The DNA for the CDR3 is TGTGCCAGCTCACGAGGGGACACGATAACTAATGAAAAACTGTTTTTT.